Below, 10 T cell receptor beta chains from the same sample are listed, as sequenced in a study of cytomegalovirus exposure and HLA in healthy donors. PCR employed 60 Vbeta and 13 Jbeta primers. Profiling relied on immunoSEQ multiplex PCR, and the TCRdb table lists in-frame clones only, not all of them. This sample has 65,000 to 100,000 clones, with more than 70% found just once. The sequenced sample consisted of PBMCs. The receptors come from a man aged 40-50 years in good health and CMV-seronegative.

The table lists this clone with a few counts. CDR3 loop: CASSINLRTEIGNTIYF. The DNA for the CDR3 is TGTGCCAGTAGTATTAACCTGAGGACAGAAATTGGAAACACCATATATTTT. V gene TRBV19 combines with J gene TRBJ1-3; maybe TRBD1 (6 bases). V lost 3 bases and J lost 3, with 18 bases in between. The CDR3 spans 17 residues. CDR1 is LNHDA and CDR2 is SQIVND in the germline V gene (reference sequence).

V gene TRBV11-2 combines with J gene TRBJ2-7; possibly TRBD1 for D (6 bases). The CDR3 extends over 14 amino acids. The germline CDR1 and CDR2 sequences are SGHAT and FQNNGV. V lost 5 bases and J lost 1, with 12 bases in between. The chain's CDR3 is CASSPGHTSYEQYF. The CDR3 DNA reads TGTGCCAGCAGCCCGGGACATACTTCCTACGAGCAGTACTTC.

As DNA, the CDR3 is TGTGCCAGTAGTAAGCTAGCGGGGACTTACGAGCAGTACTTC. Its protein product is CASSKLAGTYEQYF. The rearrangement uses TRBV19 and TRBJ2-5, with 9 bases that match TRBD2. The J call may not be correct, given that the DNA end is closer to TRBJ2-7. This CDR3 contains 14 residues. Germline CDR1 LNHDA, CDR2 SQIVND (reference sequence).

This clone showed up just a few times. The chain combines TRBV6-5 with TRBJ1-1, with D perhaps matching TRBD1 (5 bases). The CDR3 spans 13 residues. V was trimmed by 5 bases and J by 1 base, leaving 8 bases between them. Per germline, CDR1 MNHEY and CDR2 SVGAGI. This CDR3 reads CASSEGENTEAFF. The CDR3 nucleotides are TGTGCCAGCAGTGAAGGGGAGAACACTGAAGCTTTCTTT.

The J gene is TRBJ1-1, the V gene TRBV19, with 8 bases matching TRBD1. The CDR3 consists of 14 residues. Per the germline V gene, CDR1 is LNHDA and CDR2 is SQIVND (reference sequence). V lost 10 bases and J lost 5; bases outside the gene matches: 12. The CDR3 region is CATNPGGRGTEAFF. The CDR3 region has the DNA TGTGCCACTAATCCAGGGGGCAGGGGAACTGAAGCTTTCTTT. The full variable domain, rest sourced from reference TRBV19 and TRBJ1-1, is DGGITQSPKYLFRKEGQNVTLSCEQNLNHDAMYWYRQDPGQGLRLIYYSQIVNDFQKGDIAEGYSVSREKKESFPLTVTSAQKNPTAFYLCATNPGGRGTEAFFGQGTRLTVV.

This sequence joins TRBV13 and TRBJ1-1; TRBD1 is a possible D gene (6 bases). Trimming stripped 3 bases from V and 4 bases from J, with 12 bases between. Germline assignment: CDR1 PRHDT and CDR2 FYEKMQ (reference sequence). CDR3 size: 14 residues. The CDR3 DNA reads TGTGCCAGCAGCTTGGAGGGAGGGGGCACTGAAGCTTTCTTT. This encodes CASSLEGGGTEAFF.

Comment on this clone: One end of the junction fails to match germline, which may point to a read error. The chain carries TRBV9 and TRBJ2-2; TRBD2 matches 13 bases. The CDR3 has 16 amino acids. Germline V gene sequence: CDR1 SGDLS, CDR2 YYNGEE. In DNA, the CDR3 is TGTGCCAGCGGCCGGGGACTAGCGGGAAACACCGGGGGGCTGTTTTTT. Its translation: CASGRGLAGNTGGLFF.

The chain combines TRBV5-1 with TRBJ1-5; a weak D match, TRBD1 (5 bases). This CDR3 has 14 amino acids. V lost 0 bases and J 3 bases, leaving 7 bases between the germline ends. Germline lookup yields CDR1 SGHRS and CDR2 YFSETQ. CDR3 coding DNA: TGCGCCAGCAGCTTGGGACAGCTCAATCAGCCCCAGCATTTT. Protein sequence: CASSLGQLNQPQHF.

CDR3 DNA: TGTGCCAGCAGTAGGGACAGGGTCAGCTCCTATAATTCACCCCTCCACTTT. As protein: CASSRDRVSSYNSPLHF. This chain joins TRBV27 and TRBJ1-6; 9 bases map to TRBD1. J lost 0 bases, V lost 5 bases, and 5 bases had no gene match. Germline V gene lookup returns CDR1 MNHEY and CDR2 SMNVEV (reference sequence). The CDR3 loop spans 17 amino acids.

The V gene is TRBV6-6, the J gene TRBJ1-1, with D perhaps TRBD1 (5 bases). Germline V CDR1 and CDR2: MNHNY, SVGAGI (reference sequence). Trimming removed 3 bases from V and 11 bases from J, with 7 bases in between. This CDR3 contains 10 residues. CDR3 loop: CASSYGAAFF. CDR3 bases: TGTGCCAGCAGTTATGGGGCTGCTTTCTTT.